A single TCR beta chain is shown here with its context. Its matching antigen is unknown. This sample is drawn from a study of cytomegalovirus exposure and HLA in healthy donors. Study results and caveats: Earlier findings revealed that most TCR beta V segments proved productive either about 87% or about 30% of the time.

The PCR made use of 60 Vbeta and 13 Jbeta primers. The table came from immunoSEQ multiplex PCR; TCRdb's copy has only in-frame clones and leaves some out. The sample has under 200,000 clones; 75% to 90% are singletons. The TCR was taken from a girl aged 2-10 years in good health and CMV-seropositive. Sequenced sample: PBMCs.

The chain's CDR3 is CASSSPPRAYEQYF. CDR3 coding DNA: TGTGCCAGCAGCTCACCCCCGCGAGCCTACGAGCAGTACTTC. The J gene is TRBJ2-7, the V gene TRBV11-2; D gene ambiguous. With 4 bases removed from V and 2 bases from J, the gap between germline ends came to 12 bases. This CDR3 comprises 14 residues. Germline CDR1 SGHAT, CDR2 FQNNGV. The entire variable domain, with the rest obtained from reference TRBV11-2 and TRBJ2-7, is as follows: EAGVAQSPRYKIIEKRQSVAFWCNPISGHATLYWYQQILGQGPKLLIQFQNNGVVDDSQLPKDRFSAERLKGVDSTLKIQPAKLEDSAVYLCASSSPPRAYEQYFGPGTRLTVT.